The rows below give T cell receptor beta chains drawn from one sample of a study of T cell changes during pregnancy in multiple sclerosis. Repertoires were generated with immunoSEQ multiplex PCR, while TCRdb's copy carries only in-frame clones and drops some. The table lists some 85,000 clones, just under 95% of them singletons, with approximately 0.71% in the top ten. Sequenced material: peripheral blood, taken in the second trimester of pregnancy. All receptors come from a female donor in good health, enrolled as a control in a pregnancy study. Both conserved end residues are part of each CDR3. D genes are given only for firm matches. The size field is filled for only some rows; it gives once, few, many or a size class.

D | J | V | size | DNA | CDR3
TRBD1 | TRBJ2-7 | TRBV6-6 | - | TGTGCCAGCAGGCAGGGGGCCTACGAGCAGTACTTC | CASRQGAYEQYF
- | TRBJ1-1 | TRBV27 | - | TGTGCCAGCAGGGACAGATTGAACACTGAAGCTTTCTTT | CASRDRLNTEAFF
TRBD2 | TRBJ2-5 | TRBV7-8 | once | TGTGCCAGCAGCTTACAAGCGGGGGGGTGGGAGACCCAGTACTTC | CASSLQAGGWETQYF
- | TRBJ1-1 | TRBV27 | - | TGTGCCAGCAGTTTACCCCTTCGGTCGGGTCCGGGGACTGAAGCTTTCTTT | CASSLPLRSGPGTEAFF
TRBD1 | TRBJ2-2 | TRBV7-2 | - | TGTGCCAGCAGGATAGGGACAGGACTAAGCACCGGGGAGCTGTTTTTT | CASRIGTGLSTGELFF
TRBD1 | TRBJ2-7 | TRBV5-6 | - | TGTGCCAGCAGCACCGGGACAGGCGATAGCTCCTACGAGCAGTACTTC | CASSTGTGDSSYEQYF
- | TRBJ2-2 | TRBV19 | - | TGTAAGGGATCCGGGACACCAAACACCGGGGAGCTGTTTTTT | CKGSGTPNTGELFF
- | TRBJ1-1 | TRBV13 | - | TGTGCCAGCAGCTCAACGTGGGACATGATGAACACTGAAGCTTTCTTT | CASSSTWDMMNTEAFF
TRBD1 | TRBJ1-2 | TRBV6-1 | - | TGTGCCAGCAGTGCCCGACAGGGACCTTATGGCTACACCTTC | CASSARQGPYGYTF
TRBD1 | TRBJ2-7 | TRBV19 | - | TGTGCCAGTAGTTCGGGACAGGGGATCGACGAGCAGTACTTC | CASSSGQGIDEQYF